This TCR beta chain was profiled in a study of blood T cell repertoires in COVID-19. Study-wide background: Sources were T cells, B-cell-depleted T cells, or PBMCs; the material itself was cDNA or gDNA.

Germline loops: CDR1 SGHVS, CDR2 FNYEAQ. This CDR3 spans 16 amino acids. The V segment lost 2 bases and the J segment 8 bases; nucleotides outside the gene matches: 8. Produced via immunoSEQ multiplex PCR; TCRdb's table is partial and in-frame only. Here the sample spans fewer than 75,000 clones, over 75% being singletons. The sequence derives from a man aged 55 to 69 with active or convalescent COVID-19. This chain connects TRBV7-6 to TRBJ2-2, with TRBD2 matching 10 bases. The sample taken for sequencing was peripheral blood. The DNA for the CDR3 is TGTGCCAGCAGCTTAAGGACTAGCGGAACTCTAGGGGAGCTGTTTTTT. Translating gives CASSLRTSGTLGELFF.